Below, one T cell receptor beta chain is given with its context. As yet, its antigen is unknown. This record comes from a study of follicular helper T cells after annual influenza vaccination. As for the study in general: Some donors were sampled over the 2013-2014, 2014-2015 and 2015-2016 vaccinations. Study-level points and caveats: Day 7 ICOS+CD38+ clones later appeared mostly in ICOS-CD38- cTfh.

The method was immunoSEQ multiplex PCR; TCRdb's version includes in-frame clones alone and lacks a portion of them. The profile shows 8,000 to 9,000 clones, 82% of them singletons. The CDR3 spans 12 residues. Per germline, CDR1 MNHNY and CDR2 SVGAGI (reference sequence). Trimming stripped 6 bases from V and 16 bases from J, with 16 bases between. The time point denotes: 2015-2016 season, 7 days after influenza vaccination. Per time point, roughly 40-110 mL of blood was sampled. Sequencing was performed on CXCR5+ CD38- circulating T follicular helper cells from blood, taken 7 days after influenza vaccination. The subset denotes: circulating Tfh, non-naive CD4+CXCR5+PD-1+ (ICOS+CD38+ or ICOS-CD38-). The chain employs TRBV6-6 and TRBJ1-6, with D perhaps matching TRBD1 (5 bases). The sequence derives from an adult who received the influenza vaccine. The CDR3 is CASSFELRGLHF. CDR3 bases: TGTGCCAGCAGCTTTGAACTGCGGGGGCTCCACTTT.